This entry concerns a single T cell receptor (beta chain). This record comes from a study of blood T cell repertoires in COVID-19. This CDR3 comprises 17 residues. In germline, CDR1 is KGHSH, CDR2 LQKENI. J was trimmed by 4 bases and V by 5 bases; bases with no gene match: 9. Profiling relied on immunoSEQ multiplex PCR, and the TCRdb table lists in-frame clones only, not all of them. The sample consists of 95,000 to 120,000 clones, roughly 70% of them appearing once. Sequenced material: peripheral blood. The TCR comes from a woman in her thirties or forties with acute or convalescent COVID-19. V gene TRBV18 combines with J gene TRBJ1-5, with 12 bases that match TRBD1. The CDR3 coding sequence is TGTGCCAGCTCAACAAGGGGGACAGGGGGCCCAAATCAGCCCCAGCATTTT. Amino acids: CASSTRGTGGPNQPQHF.